This entry lists 2 T cell receptor beta chains sequenced from one sample in a study of T cells in Graves' hyperthyroidism and ophthalmopathy (dated by TCRdb to between 2018 and 2021). The library came from multiplex PCR. The instrument was an Illumina HiSeq 2000. Amplification of TCR beta CDR3 regions was carried out from RNA transcripts. The TCR CDR3 was subjected to a first round of RT-PCR using the HTBI primer set and the Qiagen OneStep RT-PCR kit. TCRdb reran the public reads through fastp at Q25 and MiXCR, keeping productive beta chains. CDR3 protein duplicates are merged, each entry listing the most common genes and DNA. The sample table contains hundreds of thousands of distinct CDR3 sequences; only one count was recorded for over 12% of them. The ten top clones hold about 4.5% of the sample. Sequenced material: blood. Receptors were obtained from a woman aged 40 to 50 with Graves' ophthalmopathy.

This clonotype was detected many times. The CDR3 coding sequence is TGTGCCAGCAGCCCAGACAGGGGCTATAGCAATCAGCCCCAGCATTTT. It translates to CASSPDRGYSNQPQHF. The chain recombines TRBV12-3 or TRBV12-4 with TRBJ1-5; 8 bases match TRBD1. Trimming at V came to 6 bases and at J to 0 bases, leaving 7 bases not matched to a gene. This CDR3 contains 16 residues.

At least ten counts were recorded for this clonotype. V and J are TRBV20-1 and TRBJ1-1, with TRBD1 matching 9 bases. V lost 7 bases, J lost 1 base, and 1 base stayed unmatched. CDR3 length equals 12 residues. Germline CDR1 DFQATT, CDR2 SNEGSKA (reference sequence). CDR3 in DNA: TGCAGTGTGACAGGGGGGAACACTGAAGCTTTCTTT. Encoded protein: CSVTGGNTEAFF.